The 9 T cell receptor beta chains reported below all come from one sample, sequenced in a study of T cells after yellow fever vaccination. TCRdb re-analysed the 5' RACE reads in MiXCR, keeping a single row per CDR3 protein. The sample yields a few hundred thousand distinct CDR3 sequences, approximately 5.7% seen once. This material consisted of PBMCs, taken 5 days after the yellow fever booster vaccination. The origin of the receptors is a man aged 25-45 years who received the YFV17D yellow fever vaccine.

The chain is built from TRBV7-2 and TRBJ2-7; D is unresolved. This CDR3 has 14 amino acids. V lost 2 bases, J lost 3 bases, and 11 bases lay in between. The germline V gene encodes CDR1 SGHTA and CDR2 FQGNSA. CDR3: CASSLLATCYEQYF. The CDR3 region has the DNA TGTGCCAGCAGCTTATTGGCGACATGCTACGAGCAGTACTTC.

This clonotype has just a few counts. The rearrangement joins TRBV7-6 to TRBJ2-1; TRBD2 aligns across 10 bases. There are 15 residues in the CDR3. CDR1 SGHVS and CDR2 FNYEAQ come from the germline V gene. V lost 4 bases to trimming and J lost 8 bases; unmatched junction nucleotides: 8. The DNA for the CDR3 is TGTGCCAGCAGCTCCCGACTAGCGGGTAGGGATGAGCAGTTCTTC. Its translation is CASSSRLAGRDEQFF.

This clonotype has a count of ten or more. The J gene is TRBJ2-1, the V gene TRBV5-1; D is perhaps TRBD1 or TRBD2 (5 bases each). The germline V gene has CDR1 SGHRS and CDR2 YFSETQ. This CDR3 region has 20 residues. V was pared by 1 base and J by 0 bases, with 23 bases between. As DNA, the CDR3 is TGCGCCAGCAGCTTGAGCTTGGGACGCGGAGGTTACAGCTCCTACAATGAGCAGTTCTTC. It is translated as CASSLSLGRGGYSSYNEQFF. Looking up the rest from reference TRBV5-1 and TRBJ2-1 gives the full variable domain: KAGVTQTPRYLIKTRGQQVTLSCSPISGHRSVSWYQQTPGQGLQFLFEYFSETQRNKGNFPGRFSGRQFSNSRSEMNVSTLELGDSALYLCASSLSLGRGGYSSYNEQFFGPGTRLTVL.

This clonotype came up many times. The chain carries TRBV12-3 or TRBV12-4 and TRBJ2-1, with 13 bases matching TRBD2. The CDR3 has 16 amino acids. The J segment lost 4 bases and the V segment lost 1 base, leaving 1 base of the junction unmatched. In DNA, the CDR3 is TGTGCCAGCAGTTTAGGGACTAGCGGGGGATACAATGAGCAGTTCTTC. Its translation is CASSLGTSGGYNEQFF.

This clonotype was seen repeatedly, ten times or more. The V and J genes are TRBV6-5 and TRBJ2-6; D ambiguous. The length of the CDR3 is 12 residues. The germline gives CDR1 MNHEY, CDR2 SVGAGI. V lost 8 bases to trimming and J lost 2 bases, with 4 bases between them. CDR3 sequence reads: CASGPGANVLTF. The CDR3, as DNA: TGTGCCAGCGGCCCTGGGGCCAACGTCCTGACTTTC.

This clonotype came up many times. The chain is built from TRBV10-3 and TRBJ1-6; 7 bases fit TRBD1. The J segment lost 10 bases and the V segment lost 9 bases, leaving 9 bases of the junction unmatched. Germline-derived CDR1 and CDR2 are ENHRY and SYGVKD. CDR3 length: 13 residues. The CDR3 coding sequence is TGTGCCATTATACAGGGGCGACGCTCACCCCTCCACTTT. Translating it yields CAIIQGRRSPLHF.

The chain is built from TRBV18 and TRBJ2-1; D is ambiguous. The CDR3 extends over 10 amino acids. Germline values: CDR1 KGHSH, CDR2 LQKENI. Trimming took 8 bases from V and 7 from J, leaving 6 bases between them. CDR3 DNA: TGTGCCAGCCGATTAAATGAGCAGTTCTTC. Translating it yields CASRLNEQFF.

In its sample, this clonotype was seen a few times. This chain joins TRBV5-6 and TRBJ2-7; 12 nucleotides align to TRBD2. The V segment lost 3 bases and the J segment 5 bases; nucleotides outside the gene matches: 9. This CDR3 region has 16 residues. Germline CDR1 SGHDT, CDR2 YYEEEE. CDR3 amino acids: CASSSNLAGGPHEQYF. For the CDR3, the DNA is TGTGCCAGCAGCTCTAACCTAGCGGGAGGGCCCCACGAGCAGTACTTC. Full variable domain (rest looked up from reference TRBV5-6 and TRBJ2-7): DAGVTQSPTHLIKTRGQQVTLRCSPKSGHDTVSWYQQALGQGPQFIFQYYEEEERQRGNFPDRFSGHQFPNYSSELNVNALLLGDSALYLCASSSNLAGGPHEQYFGPGTRLTVT.

This clonotype was detected ten times or more. This rearrangement joins TRBV12-3 or TRBV12-4 to TRBJ2-3; D is tentatively TRBD1 or TRBD2 (5 bases each). The CDR3 loop spans 15 amino acids. V was pared by 5 bases and J by 5 bases, with 17 bases between. The chain's CDR3 is CASSETRDLVDTQYF. CDR3 sequence (DNA): TGTGCCAGCAGTGAGACCCGGGACCTGGTAGATACGCAGTATTTT.